Below are 22 T cell receptor beta chains sequenced from a single sample in a study of T cell repertoires in aging, cancer and after chemotherapy. A mixed TRB-A/B primer pool amplified rearranged TRB by multiplex touch-down PCR. Using its own MiXCR run on the multiplex PCR reads, TCRdb lists one record per CDR3 protein. The repertoire holds fewer than 3,500 distinct CDR3 sequences, with around 30% as singletons. Peripheral blood genomic DNA, not sorted cells or RNA, was the template. Sequencing input: blood. The receptors shown here come from a human donor with a solid tumor.

V usage is TRBV7-2 and J usage is TRBJ2-5; 8 nucleotides agree with TRBD1. V lost 2 bases and J lost 4; bases outside the gene matches: 6. This CDR3 comprises 15 residues. Germline V lookup: CDR1 SGHTA, CDR2 FQGNSA. As DNA, the CDR3 is TGTGCCAGCAGCTTAAAGCCAGGGGGCCGAGAGACCCAGTACTTC. Translating it yields CASSLKPGGRETQYF.

The chain joins TRBV12-3 or TRBV12-4 to TRBJ1-1; 7 bases fit TRBD1. Trimming cost V 4 bases and J 1 base; bases outside gene matches: 6. This CDR3 has 15 residues. The CDR3 protein is CASSYRRTGNTEAFF. The CDR3 DNA sequence: TGTGCCAGCAGTTACCGCCGGACAGGGAACACTGAAGCTTTCTTT.

The CDR3 DNA reads TGTGCCAGCAGCTTAGCTGCCAACGGTGAGCAGTTCTTC. It encodes CASSLAANGEQFF. The chain is built from TRBV7-2 and TRBJ2-1, with D hard to call. Germline V lookup: CDR1 SGHTA, CDR2 FQGNSA. V gave up 0 bases and J gave up 9 bases, with 9 bases separating them. The CDR3 runs 13 residues.

The chain links TRBV10-3 to TRBJ2-7; D is uncertain. The CDR3 spans 15 residues. V shed 2 bases and J shed 2 bases, with 13 bases lying between them. The germline V gene has CDR1 ENHRY and CDR2 SYGVKD. CDR3 DNA: TGTGCCATCAGTGAGAGCCGTATTGGTACCTACGAGCAGTACTTC. The encoded protein is CAISESRIGTYEQYF.

The genes are TRBV5-6 and TRBJ1-2, with D tentatively TRBD1 (6 bases). The germline V and J ends were trimmed by 4 bases and 5 bases, with 18 bases remaining between them. CDR1 SGHDT and CDR2 YYEEEE come from the germline V gene. The CDR3 totals 15 residues. The chain's CDR3 is CASSRWTVGNYGYTF. Here the CDR3 DNA reads TGTGCCAGCAGCCGGTGGACAGTCGGAAATTATGGCTACACCTTC.

This clonotype is labeled hyperexpanded. The rearrangement links TRBV12-3 or TRBV12-4 to TRBJ1-2; 8 bases agree with TRBD1. This CDR3 spans 13 amino acids. The ends lost 4 bases at V and 4 bases at J; junction bases unmatched: 2. In nucleotides, the CDR3 is TGTGCCAGCAGTTCTGACAGGGGCTATGGCTACACCTTC. The encoded protein is CASSSDRGYGYTF.

The rearrangement joins TRBV4-3 to TRBJ1-4; D gene uncertain. The CDR3 is made up of 15 amino acids. V was trimmed by 4 bases and J by 8 bases, leaving 17 bases between them. Germline assignment: CDR1 LGHNA and CDR2 YSLEER. CDR3 amino acids: CASSRNYREAEKLFF. CDR3 coding DNA: TGCGCCAGCAGCCGAAATTACCGGGAGGCGGAAAAACTGTTTTTT.

This clonotype was detected only a few times. This sequence joins TRBV27 and TRBJ2-1, with 13 bases fitting TRBD2. The CDR3 has 16 residues. The V gene's germline CDR1 is MNHEY and CDR2 SMNVEV (reference sequence). V lost 5 bases, J lost 9 bases, and 10 bases stayed unmatched. The CDR3 region has the DNA TGTGCCAGCAGTATACTAACTAGCGGGAGGGCAGGTGAGCAGTTCTTC. The encoded protein is CASSILTSGRAGEQFF.

The chain combines TRBV12-3 or TRBV12-4 with TRBJ2-2; D is uncertain. The germline V and J ends were trimmed by 6 bases and 6 bases, with 11 bases remaining between them. The CDR3 loop spans 13 amino acids. CDR3 DNA sequence: TGTGCCAGCAGAAGGGTAGTGGCCGGGGAGCTGTTTTTT. Translation: CASRRVVAGELFF.

The rearrangement uses TRBV5-1 and TRBJ1-2; maybe TRBD1 (6 bases). Germline-derived CDR1 and CDR2 are SGHRS and YFSETQ. The CDR3 runs to 15 residues. V gave up 0 bases and J gave up 3 bases, with 12 bases separating them. CDR3 region: CASSLEGVYDYGYTF. The DNA of the CDR3 is TGCGCCAGCAGCTTGGAGGGGGTCTATGACTATGGCTACACCTTC. Full variable domain (missing parts from reference TRBV5-1 and TRBJ1-2): KAGVTQTPRYLIKTRGQQVTLSCSPISGHRSVSWYQQTPGQGLQFLFEYFSETQRNKGNFPGRFSGRQFSNSRSEMNVSTLELGDSALYLCASSLEGVYDYGYTFGSGTRLTVV.

This clonotype qualifies as large. This chain uses TRBV29-1 with TRBJ2-6; TRBD1 or TRBD2 may be the D gene (5 bases each). Germline-derived CDR1 and CDR2 are SQVTM and ANQGSEA. The CDR3 sequence is 16 residues long. V was trimmed by 2 bases and J by 5 bases, leaving 16 bases between them. The CDR3 coding sequence is TGCAGCGTTGAACTTCCGGGGTCAGGGTGGGCCAACGTCCTGACTTTC. This sequence encodes CSVELPGSGWANVLTF.

The rearrangement uses TRBV6-5 and TRBJ2-3; TRBD1 aligns across 10 bases. Germline loops: CDR1 MNHEY, CDR2 SVGAGI. V shed 5 bases and J 4 bases; nucleotides not matched to a gene: 9. CDR3 size: 16 residues. The DNA for the CDR3 is TGTGCCAGCAGTGAAGAACGACAGGGGGCCGCAGATACGCAGTATTTT. Amino acid sequence: CASSEERQGAADTQYF.

V is TRBV7-2 and J is TRBJ1-6, with 9 bases lining up with TRBD1. The V gene end was trimmed by 5 bases and the J gene end by 9 bases; junction bases not matched to a gene: 5. Germline-derived CDR1 and CDR2 are SGHTA and FQGNSA. This CDR3 spans 14 amino acids. The CDR3, as DNA: TGTGCCAGCAGCCGGGACAGGGTCCCTTCACCCCTCCACTTT. It yields the protein CASSRDRVPSPLHF.

This clonotype was detected only a few times. V gene TRBV6-5 combines with J gene TRBJ1-2, with 9 bases matching TRBD1. The V gene's germline CDR1 is MNHEY and CDR2 SVGAGI. The CDR3 is 15 amino acids. The J segment lost 6 bases and the V segment lost 5 bases, leaving 10 bases of the junction unmatched. CDR3 coding DNA: TGTGCCAGCAGTCCTCCTACAGGGGGCGCGAATGGCTACACCTTC. Translated, it gives CASSPPTGGANGYTF.

This clonotype was seen a few times. The chain carries TRBV6-1 and TRBJ2-3, with 11 bases lining up with TRBD2. CDR3 length equals 15 residues. Per the germline V gene, CDR1 is MNHNS and CDR2 is SASEGT. Trimming cost V 6 bases and J 4 bases; bases outside gene matches: 6. The CDR3 reads CASRSSSGGPDTQYF. The CDR3 nucleotides read TGTGCCAGCAGGTCTTCTAGCGGGGGGCCAGATACGCAGTATTTT.

As regards this clonotype: Just one base apart from a much larger clone, this may be a read error. CDR3 in amino acids: CASYHTRRECRDEQYF. CDR3 DNA sequence: TGTGCCAGCTACCATACGAGGCGGGAGTGCAGAGACGAGCAGTACTTC. The gene calls are TRBV6-2 or TRBV6-3 and TRBJ2-7, with 7 bases aligning to TRBD2. CDR3 length equals 16 residues. Trimming at V came to 8 bases and at J to 5 bases, leaving 18 bases not matched to a gene. The germline V gene has CDR1 MNHEY and CDR2 SVGEGT.

The chain employs TRBV19 and TRBJ2-7; 7 bases map to TRBD2. This CDR3 is built from 15 residues. Losses at the gene ends were 3 bases for V and 3 bases for J; bases not matched to a gene: 8. Germline CDR1 reads LNHDA; CDR2 reads SQIVND (reference sequence). The CDR3: CASSISAGEGYEQYF. As DNA, the CDR3 is TGTGCCAGTAGTATTTCGGCGGGGGAGGGCTACGAGCAGTACTTC.

This clonotype turned up a few times. This sequence joins TRBV6-4 and TRBJ2-3; perhaps D is TRBD1 or TRBD2 (5 bases each). The ends were cut back, 3 bases at V and 6 bases at J, with 10 bases in the middle. The length of the CDR3 is 13 residues. Germline CDR1 is MRHNA and CDR2 is SNTAGT. CDR3 sequence (DNA): TGTGCCAGCAGTGAAGAGGGGAAGGATACGCAGTATTTT. Translating it yields CASSEEGKDTQYF.

V gene TRBV5-1 combines with J gene TRBJ1-6; D remains ambiguous. The V end was cut by 1 base, the J end by 10 bases, with 15 bases between. The V gene's germline CDR1 is SGHRS and CDR2 YFSETQ. This CDR3 has 15 residues. As DNA, the CDR3 is TGCGCCAGCAGCTTGACTCGTGACTCCTTGTCACCCCTCCACTTT. Encoded protein: CASSLTRDSLSPLHF.

This clonotype occurred a few times. The rearrangement joins TRBV5-6 to TRBJ2-2; 8 bases map to TRBD1. Trimming took 5 bases from V and 7 from J; bases not matched to a gene: 10. In germline, CDR1 is SGHDT, CDR2 YYEEEE. The CDR3 runs to 15 residues. The CDR3 bases are TGTGCCAGCAGACGATTGGACAGGGATGGCGGGGAGCTGTTTTTT. Translating gives CASRRLDRDGGELFF. Using reference TRBV5-6 and TRBJ2-2 for the parts outside the CDR3, the full variable domain is DAGVTQSPTHLIKTRGQQVTLRCSPKSGHDTVSWYQQALGQGPQFIFQYYEEEERQRGNFPDRFSGHQFPNYSSELNVNALLLGDSALYLCASRRLDRDGGELFFGEGSRLTVL.

The V gene is TRBV6-6, the J gene TRBJ2-7; 8 nucleotides agree with TRBD2. V lost 7 bases and J lost 0; bases outside the gene matches: 11. The CDR3 has 16 residues. The germline CDR1 and CDR2 sequences are MNHNY and SVGAGI (reference sequence). DNA for the CDR3: TGTGCCAGCATGAATGCGGGGGGAGGGGCCTCCTACGAGCAGTACTTC. This sequence encodes CASMNAGGGASYEQYF.

The rearrangement links TRBV20-1 to TRBJ1-1, with 9 bases fitting TRBD1. This CDR3 has 15 residues. The germline V gene has CDR1 DFQATT and CDR2 SNEGSKA (reference sequence). With V trimmed by 1 base and J by 5 bases, 8 bases remained unmatched. The CDR3 DNA is TGCAGTGCTAGAGGAGGGACAGGGTGGAGAACTGAAGCTTTCTTT. Translated, it gives CSARGGTGWRTEAFF.